What follows is one T cell receptor beta chain and its context. What it binds is unknown. The CDR3 has 16 amino acids. Germline V gene lookup returns CDR1 LGHNA and CDR2 YSLEER. V shed 1 base and J 2 bases; nucleotides not matched to a gene: 7. TCRdb reanalysed the 5' RACE reads using MiXCR and keeps one entry per CDR3 protein. The sample lists 150,000 to 200,000 distinct CDR3 sequences, approximately 10% occurring once. This record comes from a study of T-cell memory formation after mild COVID-19. At the level of the study: There were largely donor-specific TCR clusters. The study's findings and limits: Contracting CD8+ clones were enriched in EMRA, CD4+ mainly in CM and EM. Clones that shrank (day 15 to 85) were balanced CD4/CD8, whereas later expanders leaned CD4+.

Sample: PBMCs or a T cell subset sorted from them (not recorded which). This receptor was identified in a man younger than 30 who had mild COVID-19 (a few samples of this study predate the infection). Cell type and time point are not known. This sequence joins TRBV4-3 and TRBJ2-5, with 7 bases identical to TRBD1. The CDR3 bases are TGCGCCAGCAGCCAAGGGCCCCCGGGACAGCAAGAGACCCAGTACTTC. The encoded protein is CASSQGPPGQQETQYF.